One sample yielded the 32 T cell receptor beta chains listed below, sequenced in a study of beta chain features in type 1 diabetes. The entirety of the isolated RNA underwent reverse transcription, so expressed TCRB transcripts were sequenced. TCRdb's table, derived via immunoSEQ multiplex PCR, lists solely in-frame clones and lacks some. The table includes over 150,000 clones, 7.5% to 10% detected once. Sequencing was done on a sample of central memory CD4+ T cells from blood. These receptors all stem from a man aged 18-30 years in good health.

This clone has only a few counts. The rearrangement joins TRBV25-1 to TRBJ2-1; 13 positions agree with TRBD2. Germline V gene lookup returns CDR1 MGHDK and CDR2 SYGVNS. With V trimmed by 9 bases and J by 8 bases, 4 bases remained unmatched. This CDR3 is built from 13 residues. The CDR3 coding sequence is TGTGCCAGTCAACTAGCGGGGGGGGATGAGCAGTTCTTC. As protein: CASQLAGGDEQFF.

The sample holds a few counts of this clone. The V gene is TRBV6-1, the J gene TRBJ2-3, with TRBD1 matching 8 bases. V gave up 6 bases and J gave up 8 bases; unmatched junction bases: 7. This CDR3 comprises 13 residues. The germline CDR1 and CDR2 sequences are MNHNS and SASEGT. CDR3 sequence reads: CASRQNRGSTQYF. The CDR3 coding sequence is TGTGCCAGCAGGCAGAACAGGGGGAGTACGCAGTATTTT.

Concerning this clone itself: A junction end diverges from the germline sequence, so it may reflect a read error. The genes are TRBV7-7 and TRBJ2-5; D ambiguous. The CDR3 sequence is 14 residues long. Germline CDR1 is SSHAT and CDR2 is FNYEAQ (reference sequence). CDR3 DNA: TGTGCTAGCAGCTTAGGCGGAGTCCAAGAGACCCAGTACTTC. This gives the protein CASSLGGVQETQYF. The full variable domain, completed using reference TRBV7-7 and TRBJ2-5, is GAGVSQSPRYKVTKRGQDVTLRCDPISSHATLYWYQQALGQGPEFLTYFNYEAQPDKSGLPSDRFSAERPEGSISTLTIQRTEQRDSAMYRCASSLGGVQETQYFGPGTRLLVL.

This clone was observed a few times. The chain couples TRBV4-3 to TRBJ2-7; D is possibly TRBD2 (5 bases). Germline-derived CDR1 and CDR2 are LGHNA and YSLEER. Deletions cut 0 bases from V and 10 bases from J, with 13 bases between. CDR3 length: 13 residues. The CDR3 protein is CASSQDTGDSQYF. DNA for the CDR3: TGCGCCAGCAGCCAAGATACCGGGGATTCTCAGTACTTC.

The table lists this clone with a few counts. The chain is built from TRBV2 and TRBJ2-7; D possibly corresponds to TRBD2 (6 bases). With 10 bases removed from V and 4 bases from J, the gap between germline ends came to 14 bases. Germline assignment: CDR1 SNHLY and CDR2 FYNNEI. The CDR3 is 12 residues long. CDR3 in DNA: TGTGCCACCGGGGGTGGGAGATACGAGCAGTACTTC. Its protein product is CATGGGRYEQYF. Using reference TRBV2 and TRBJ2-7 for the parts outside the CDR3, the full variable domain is EPEVTQTPSHQVTQMGQEVILRCVPISNHLYFYWYRQILGQKVEFLVSFYNNEISEKSEIFDDQFSVERPDGSNFTLKIRSTKLEDSAMYFCATGGGRYEQYFGPGTRLTVT.

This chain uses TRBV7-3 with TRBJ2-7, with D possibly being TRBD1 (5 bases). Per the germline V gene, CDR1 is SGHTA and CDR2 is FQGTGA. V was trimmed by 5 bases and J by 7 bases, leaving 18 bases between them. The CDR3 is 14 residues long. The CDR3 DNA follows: TGTGCCAGCAGCCCGGGTAGGGGATATTGGGAGCAGTACTTC. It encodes CASSPGRGYWEQYF.

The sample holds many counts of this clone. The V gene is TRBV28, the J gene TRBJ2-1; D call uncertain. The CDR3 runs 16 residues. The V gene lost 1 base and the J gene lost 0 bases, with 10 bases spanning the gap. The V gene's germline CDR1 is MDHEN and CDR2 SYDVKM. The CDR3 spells CASSLSTRSSYNEQFF. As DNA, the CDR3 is TGTGCCAGCAGTTTATCTACGCGAAGCTCCTACAATGAGCAGTTCTTC.

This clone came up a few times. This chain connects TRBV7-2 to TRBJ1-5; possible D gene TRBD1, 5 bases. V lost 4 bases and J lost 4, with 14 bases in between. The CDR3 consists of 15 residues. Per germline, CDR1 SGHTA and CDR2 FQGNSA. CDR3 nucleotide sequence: TGTGCCAGCAGCTCCCGGGGGGGTGTAAATCAGCCCCAGCATTTT. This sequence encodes CASSSRGGVNQPQHF. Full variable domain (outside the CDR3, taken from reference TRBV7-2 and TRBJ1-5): GAGVSQSPSNKVTEKGKDVELRCDPISGHTALYWYRQSLGQGLEFLIYFQGNSAPDKSGLPSDRFSAERTGGSVSTLTIQRTQQEDSAVYLCASSSRGGVNQPQHFGDGTRLSIL.

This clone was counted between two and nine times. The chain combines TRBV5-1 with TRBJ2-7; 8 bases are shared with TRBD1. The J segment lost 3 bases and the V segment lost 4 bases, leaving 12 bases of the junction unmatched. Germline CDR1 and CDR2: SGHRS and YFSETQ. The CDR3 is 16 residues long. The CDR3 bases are TGCGCCAGCAGCCTGATCCCGGGACAGGCGGACTACGAGCAGTACTTC. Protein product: CASSLIPGQADYEQYF.

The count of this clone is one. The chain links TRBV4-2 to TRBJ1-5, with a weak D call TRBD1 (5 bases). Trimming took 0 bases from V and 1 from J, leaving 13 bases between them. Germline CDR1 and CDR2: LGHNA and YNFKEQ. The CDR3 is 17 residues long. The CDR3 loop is CASSQEGPFWSNQPQHF. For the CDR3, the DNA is TGTGCCAGCAGCCAAGAGGGGCCGTTTTGGAGCAATCAGCCCCAGCATTTT.

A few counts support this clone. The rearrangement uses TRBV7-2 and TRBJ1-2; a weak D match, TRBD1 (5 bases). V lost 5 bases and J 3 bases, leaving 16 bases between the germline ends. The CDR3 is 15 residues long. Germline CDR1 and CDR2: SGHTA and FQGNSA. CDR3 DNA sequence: TGTGCCAGCAGCCACGACAGTGGGGGGTACTATGGCTACACCTTC. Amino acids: CASSHDSGGYYGYTF. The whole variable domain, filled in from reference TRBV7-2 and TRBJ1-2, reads GAGVSQSPSNKVTEKGKDVELRCDPISGHTALYWYRQSLGQGLEFLIYFQGNSAPDKSGLPSDRFSAERTGGSVSTLTIQRTQQEDSAVYLCASSHDSGGYYGYTFGSGTRLTVV.

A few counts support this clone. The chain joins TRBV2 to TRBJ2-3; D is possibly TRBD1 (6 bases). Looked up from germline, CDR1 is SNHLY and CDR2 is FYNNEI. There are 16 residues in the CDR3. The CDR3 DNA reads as TGTGCATGCCAGCGAAGGAGGACAGCTAGCACAGATACGCAGTATTTT. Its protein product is CACQRRRTASTDTQYF. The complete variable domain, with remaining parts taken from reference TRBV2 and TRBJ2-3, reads EPEVTQTPSHQVTQMGQEVILRCVPISNHLYFYWYRQILGQKVEFLVSFYNNEISEKSEIFDDQFSVERPDGSNFTLKIRSTKLEDSAMYFCACQRRRTASTDTQYFGPGTRLTVL.

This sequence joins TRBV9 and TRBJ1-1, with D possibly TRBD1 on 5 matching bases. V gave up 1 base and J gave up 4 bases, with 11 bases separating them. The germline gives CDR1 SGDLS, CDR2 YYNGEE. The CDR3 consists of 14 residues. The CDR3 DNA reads TGTGCCAGCAGCGTAAAAAAGGACACCACTGAAGCTTTCTTT. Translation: CASSVKKDTTEAFF. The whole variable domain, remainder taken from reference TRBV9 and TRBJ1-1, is DSGVTQTPKHLITATGQRVTLRCSPRSGDLSVYWYQQSLDQGLQFLIQYYNGEERAKGNILERFSAQQFPDLHSELNLSSLELGDSALYFCASSVKKDTTEAFFGQGTRLTVV.

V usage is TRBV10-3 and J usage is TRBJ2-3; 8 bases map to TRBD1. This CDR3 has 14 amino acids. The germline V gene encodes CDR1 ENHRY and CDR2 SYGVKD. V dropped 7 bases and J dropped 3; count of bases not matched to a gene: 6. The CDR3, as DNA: TGTGCCATCAAAGATCGACAGGGGACAGATACGCAGTATTTT. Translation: CAIKDRQGTDTQYF.

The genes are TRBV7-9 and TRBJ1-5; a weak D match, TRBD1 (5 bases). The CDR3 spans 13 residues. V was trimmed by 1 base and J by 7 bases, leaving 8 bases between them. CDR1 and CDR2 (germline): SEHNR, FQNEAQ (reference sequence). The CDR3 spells CASSLVGEQPQHF. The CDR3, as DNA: TGTGCCAGCAGCTTAGTAGGGGAACAGCCCCAGCATTTT.

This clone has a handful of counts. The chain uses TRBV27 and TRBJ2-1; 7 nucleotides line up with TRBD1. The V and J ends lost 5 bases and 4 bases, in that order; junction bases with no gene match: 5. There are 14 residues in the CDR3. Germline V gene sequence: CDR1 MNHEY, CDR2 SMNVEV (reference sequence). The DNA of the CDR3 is TGTGCCAGCAGTCCGGGACAGTTATACAATGAGCAGTTCTTC. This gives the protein CASSPGQLYNEQFF.

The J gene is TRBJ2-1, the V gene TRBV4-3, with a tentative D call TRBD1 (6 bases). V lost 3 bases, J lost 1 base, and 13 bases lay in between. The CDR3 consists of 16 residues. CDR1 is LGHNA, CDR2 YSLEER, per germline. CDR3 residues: CASSQTQGWSYNEQFF. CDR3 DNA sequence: TGCGCCAGCAGCCAGACACAGGGATGGTCCTACAATGAGCAGTTCTTC.

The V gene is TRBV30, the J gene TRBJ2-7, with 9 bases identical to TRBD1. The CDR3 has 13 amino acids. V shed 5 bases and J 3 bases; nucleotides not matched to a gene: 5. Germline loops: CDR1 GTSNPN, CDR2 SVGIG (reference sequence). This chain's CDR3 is CAWDRTGVYEQYF. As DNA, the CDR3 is TGTGCCTGGGACCGGACAGGGGTCTACGAGCAGTACTTC.

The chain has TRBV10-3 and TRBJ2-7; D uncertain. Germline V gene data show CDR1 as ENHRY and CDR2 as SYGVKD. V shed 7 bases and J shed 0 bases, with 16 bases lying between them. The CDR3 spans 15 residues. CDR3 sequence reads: CAIMNAADSSYEQYF. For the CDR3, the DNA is TGTGCCATCATGAATGCAGCCGACTCCTCCTACGAGCAGTACTTC.

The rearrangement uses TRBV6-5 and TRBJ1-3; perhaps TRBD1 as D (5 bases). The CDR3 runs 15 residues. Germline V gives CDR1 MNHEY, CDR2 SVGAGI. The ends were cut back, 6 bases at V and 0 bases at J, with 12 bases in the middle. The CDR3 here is CASSSGGDSGNTIYF. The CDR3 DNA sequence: TGTGCCAGCAGCTCCGGGGGAGACTCTGGAAACACCATATATTTT.

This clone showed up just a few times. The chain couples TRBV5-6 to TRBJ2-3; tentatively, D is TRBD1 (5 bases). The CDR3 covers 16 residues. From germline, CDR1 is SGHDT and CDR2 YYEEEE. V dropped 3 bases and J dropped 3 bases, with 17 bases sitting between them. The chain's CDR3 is CASSSPLRAVTDTQYF. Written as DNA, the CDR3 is TGTGCCAGCAGCTCGCCTCTCAGGGCTGTAACAGATACGCAGTATTTT.

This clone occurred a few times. CDR3 DNA sequence: TGTGCCAGCAGACAGGGACTAGCGGGATTCTACGAGCAGTACTTC. As protein: CASRQGLAGFYEQYF. The chain joins TRBV10-3 to TRBJ2-7; TRBD2 matches at 13 bases. Germline V gene sequence: CDR1 ENHRY, CDR2 SYGVKD. V trimming: 10 bases; J trimming: 3 bases; junction bases outside the gene matches: 9. This CDR3 spans 15 amino acids.

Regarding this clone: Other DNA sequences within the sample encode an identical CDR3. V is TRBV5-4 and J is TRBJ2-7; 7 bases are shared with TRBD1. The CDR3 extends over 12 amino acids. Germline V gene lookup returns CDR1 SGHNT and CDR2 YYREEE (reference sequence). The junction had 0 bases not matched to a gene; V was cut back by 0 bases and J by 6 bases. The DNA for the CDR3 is TGTGCCAGCAGCTTGGACAGGGGCGAGCAGTACTTC. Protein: CASSLDRGEQYF.

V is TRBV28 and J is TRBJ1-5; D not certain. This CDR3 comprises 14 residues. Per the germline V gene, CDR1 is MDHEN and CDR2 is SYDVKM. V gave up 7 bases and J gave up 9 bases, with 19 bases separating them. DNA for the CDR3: TGTGCCAGCAAGTCGGGGAGCGAAATGGTGCCCCAGCATTTT. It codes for CASKSGSEMVPQHF.

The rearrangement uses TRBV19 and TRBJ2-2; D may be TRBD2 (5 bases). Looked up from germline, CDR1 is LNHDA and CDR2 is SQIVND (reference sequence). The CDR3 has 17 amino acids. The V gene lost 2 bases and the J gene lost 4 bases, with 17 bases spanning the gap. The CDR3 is CASSIRGYRSSTGELFF. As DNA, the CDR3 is TGTGCCAGTAGTATACGGGGATACAGATCGAGCACCGGGGAGCTGTTTTTT.

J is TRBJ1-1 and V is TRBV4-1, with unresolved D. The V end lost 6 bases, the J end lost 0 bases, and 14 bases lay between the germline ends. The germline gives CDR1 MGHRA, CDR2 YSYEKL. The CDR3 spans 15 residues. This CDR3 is CASRPLGSLNTEAFF. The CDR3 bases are TGCGCCAGCAGGCCATTGGGCAGCTTGAACACTGAAGCTTTCTTT.

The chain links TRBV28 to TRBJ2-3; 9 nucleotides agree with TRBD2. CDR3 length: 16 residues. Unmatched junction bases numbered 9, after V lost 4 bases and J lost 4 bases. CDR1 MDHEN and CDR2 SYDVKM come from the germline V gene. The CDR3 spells CASSSWAGGLSDTQYF. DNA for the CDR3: TGTGCCAGCAGTTCCTGGGCGGGAGGGTTGTCAGATACGCAGTATTTT.

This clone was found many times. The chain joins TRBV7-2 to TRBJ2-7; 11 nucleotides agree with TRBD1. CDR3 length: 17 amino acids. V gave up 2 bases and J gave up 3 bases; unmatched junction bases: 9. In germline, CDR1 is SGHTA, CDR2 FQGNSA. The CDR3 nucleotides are TGTGCCAGCAGCTTAAGTGGTTGGACAGGGGGCATCTACGAGCAGTACTTC. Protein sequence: CASSLSGWTGGIYEQYF.

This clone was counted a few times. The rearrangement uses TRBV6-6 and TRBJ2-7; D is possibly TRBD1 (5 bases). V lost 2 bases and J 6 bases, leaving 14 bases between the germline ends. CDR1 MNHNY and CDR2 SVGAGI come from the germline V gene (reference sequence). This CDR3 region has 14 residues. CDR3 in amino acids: CASSYTTWGGEQYF. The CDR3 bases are TGTGCCAGCAGTTACACGACTTGGGGCGGCGAGCAGTACTTC.

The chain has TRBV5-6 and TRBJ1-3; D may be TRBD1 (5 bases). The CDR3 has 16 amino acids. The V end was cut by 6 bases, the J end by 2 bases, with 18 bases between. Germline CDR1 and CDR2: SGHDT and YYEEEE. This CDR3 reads CASNRQTNVPGNTIYF. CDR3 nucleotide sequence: TGTGCCAGCAACCGACAGACCAATGTTCCTGGAAACACCATATATTTT.

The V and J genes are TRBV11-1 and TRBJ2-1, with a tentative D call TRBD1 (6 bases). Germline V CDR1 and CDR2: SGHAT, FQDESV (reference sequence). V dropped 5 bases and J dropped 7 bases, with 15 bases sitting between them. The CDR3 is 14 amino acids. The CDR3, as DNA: TGTGCCAGCAGCCCCACAGGGTATGTGAATGAGCAGTTCTTC. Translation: CASSPTGYVNEQFF.

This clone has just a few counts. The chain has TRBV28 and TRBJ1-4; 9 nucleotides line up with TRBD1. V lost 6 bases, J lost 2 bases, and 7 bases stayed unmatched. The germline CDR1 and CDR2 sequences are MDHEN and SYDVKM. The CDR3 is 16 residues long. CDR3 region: CASSSAGTGTNEKLFF. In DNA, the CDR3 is TGTGCCAGCAGCTCCGCCGGGACAGGGACTAATGAAAAACTGTTTTTT.